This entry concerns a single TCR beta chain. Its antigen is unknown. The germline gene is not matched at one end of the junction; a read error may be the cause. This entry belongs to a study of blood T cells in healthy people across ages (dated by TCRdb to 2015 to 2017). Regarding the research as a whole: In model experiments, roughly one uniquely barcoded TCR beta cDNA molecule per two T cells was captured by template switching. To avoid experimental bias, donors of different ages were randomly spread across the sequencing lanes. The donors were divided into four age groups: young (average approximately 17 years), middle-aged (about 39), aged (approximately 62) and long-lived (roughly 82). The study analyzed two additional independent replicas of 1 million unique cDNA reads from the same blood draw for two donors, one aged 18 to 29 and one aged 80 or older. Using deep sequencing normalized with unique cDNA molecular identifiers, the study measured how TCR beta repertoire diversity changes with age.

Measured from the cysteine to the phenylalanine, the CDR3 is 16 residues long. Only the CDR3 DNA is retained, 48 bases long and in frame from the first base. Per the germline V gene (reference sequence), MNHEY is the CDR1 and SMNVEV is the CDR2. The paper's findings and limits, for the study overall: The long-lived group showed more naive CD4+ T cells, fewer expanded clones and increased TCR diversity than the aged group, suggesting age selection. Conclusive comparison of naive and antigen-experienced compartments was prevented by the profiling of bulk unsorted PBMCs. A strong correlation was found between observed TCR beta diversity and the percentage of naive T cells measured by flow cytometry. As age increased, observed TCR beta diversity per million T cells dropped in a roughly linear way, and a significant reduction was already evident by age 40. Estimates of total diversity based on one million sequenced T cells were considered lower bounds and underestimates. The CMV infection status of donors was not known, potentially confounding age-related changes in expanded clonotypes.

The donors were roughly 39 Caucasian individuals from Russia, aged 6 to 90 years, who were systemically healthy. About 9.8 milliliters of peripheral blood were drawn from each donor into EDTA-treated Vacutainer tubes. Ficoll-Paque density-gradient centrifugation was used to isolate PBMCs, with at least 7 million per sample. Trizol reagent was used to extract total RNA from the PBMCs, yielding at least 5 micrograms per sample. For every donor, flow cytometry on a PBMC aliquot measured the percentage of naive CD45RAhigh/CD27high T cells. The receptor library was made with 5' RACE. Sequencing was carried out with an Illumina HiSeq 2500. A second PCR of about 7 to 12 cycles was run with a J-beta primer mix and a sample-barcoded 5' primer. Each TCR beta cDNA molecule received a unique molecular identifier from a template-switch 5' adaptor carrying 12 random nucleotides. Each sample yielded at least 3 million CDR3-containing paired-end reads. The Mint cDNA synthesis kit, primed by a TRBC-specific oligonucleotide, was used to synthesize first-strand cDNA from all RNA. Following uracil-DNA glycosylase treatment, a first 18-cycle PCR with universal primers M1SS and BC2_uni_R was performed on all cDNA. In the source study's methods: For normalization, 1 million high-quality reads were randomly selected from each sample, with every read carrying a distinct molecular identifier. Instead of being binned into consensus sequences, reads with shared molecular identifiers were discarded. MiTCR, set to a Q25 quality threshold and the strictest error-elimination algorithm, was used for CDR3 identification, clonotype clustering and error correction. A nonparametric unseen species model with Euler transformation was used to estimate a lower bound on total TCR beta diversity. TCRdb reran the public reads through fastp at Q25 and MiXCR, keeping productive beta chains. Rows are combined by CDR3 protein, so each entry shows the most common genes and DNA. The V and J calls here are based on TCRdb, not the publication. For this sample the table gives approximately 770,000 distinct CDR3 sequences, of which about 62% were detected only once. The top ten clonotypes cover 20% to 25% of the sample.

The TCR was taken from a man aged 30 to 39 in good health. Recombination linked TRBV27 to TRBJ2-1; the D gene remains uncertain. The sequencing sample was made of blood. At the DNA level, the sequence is TGTGCCAGCCTAAACAGCTACTCTGGGGTTTACAACGAGCAGTTCTTC. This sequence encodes CASLNSYSGVYNEQFF.